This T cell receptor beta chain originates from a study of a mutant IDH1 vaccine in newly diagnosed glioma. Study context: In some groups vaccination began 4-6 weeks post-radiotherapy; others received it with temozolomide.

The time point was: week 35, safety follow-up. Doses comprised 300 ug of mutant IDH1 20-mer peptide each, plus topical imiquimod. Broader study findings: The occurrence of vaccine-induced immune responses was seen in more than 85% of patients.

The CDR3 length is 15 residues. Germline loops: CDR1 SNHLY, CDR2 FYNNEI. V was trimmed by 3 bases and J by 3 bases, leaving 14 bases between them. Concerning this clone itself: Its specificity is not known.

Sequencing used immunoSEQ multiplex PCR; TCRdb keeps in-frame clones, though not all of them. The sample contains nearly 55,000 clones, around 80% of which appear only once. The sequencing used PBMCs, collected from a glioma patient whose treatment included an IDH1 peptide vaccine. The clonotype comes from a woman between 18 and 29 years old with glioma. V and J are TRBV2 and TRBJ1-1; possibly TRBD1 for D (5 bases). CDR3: CASSESRGWYTEAFF. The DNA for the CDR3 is TGTGCCAGCAGTGAGTCCCGGGGGTGGTACACTGAAGCTTTCTTT.